This is a list of T cell receptor beta chains from one sample in a study of T cell repertoires in cytomegalovirus infection. Their target antigens are unknown. TCRdb reprocessed the reads with MiXCR, giving one entry per CDR3 protein. There are 550,000 to 850,000 distinct CDR3 sequences in the sample; roughly a third occur only once, and 18% lies in the top ten. The sample here was cultured PBMCs, taken from culture after CMV antigen stimulation. Receptors were obtained from a human donor in good health (CMV status not recorded). Some clones in this sample may be carry-over from other donors' samples. CDR3s include the opening cysteine and the closing phenylalanine or tryptophan. D genes are given only for firm matches. Clone size is given for some rows only: seen once, a few or many times, or a class if the clone is expanded.

>TRBJ2-1|-|-|TRBV7-6
CASSYNEYNEQFF
TGTGCCAGCAGCTACAATGAATACAATGAGCAGTTCTTC
>TRBJ2-7|TRBD1|few|TRBV7-2
CASSLVSGGSYEQYF
TGTGCCAGCAGCTTAGTGTCAGGGGGCAGTTACGAGCAGTACTTC
>TRBJ2-6|TRBD2|-|TRBV10-3
CAINREGSAGANVLTF
TGTGCCATCAATCGGGAGGGGAGCGCTGGGGCCAACGTCCTGACTTTC
>TRBJ1-1|-|-|TRBV7-9
CASNNRGRTEAFF
TGTGCCAGCAACAATAGGGGTCGTACTGAAGCTTTCTTT
>TRBJ2-1|TRBD2|many|TRBV7-6
CAVTSGRASEQFF
TGTGCCGTTACTAGCGGGAGGGCTAGTGAGCAGTTCTTC
>TRBJ2-2|-|-|TRBV6-1
CASSESPVSGIGELFF
TGTGCCAGCAGTGAATCTCCGGTTAGCGGTATCGGGGAGCTGTTTTTT
>TRBJ2-5|-|-|TRBV20-1
CSVSAPRFRVETQYF
TGCAGTGTCTCCGCTCCTAGGTTCAGGGTAGAGACCCAGTACTTC
>TRBJ2-5|-|few|TRBV18
CASSPSPRGETQYF
TGTGCCAGCTCACCGTCCCCCCGGGGTGAGACCCAGTACTTC
>TRBJ2-5|TRBD1|-|TRBV7-6
CASSHQSGQGVTQYF
TGTGCCAGCAGCCACCAGAGTGGACAGGGTGTGACCCAGTACTTC
>TRBJ2-7|-|-|TRBV12-3/TRBV12-4
CASSPRNSLPYEQYF
TGTGCCAGCAGTCCCCGGAATAGCCTACCCTACGAGCAGTACTTC
>TRBJ2-7|TRBD2|many|TRBV12-3/TRBV12-4
CASSSASGRAAEQYF
TGTGCCAGCAGTTCCGCTAGCGGTCGAGCGGCCGAGCAGTACTTC
>TRBJ2-3|-|-|TRBV27
CASSFAGGGGPDTQYF
TGTGCCAGCAGTTTTGCCGGAGGGGGAGGGCCAGATACGCAGTATTTT
>TRBJ2-7|-|-|TRBV27
CASGFGFYEQYF
TGTGCCAGCGGCTTTGGTTTCTACGAGCAGTACTTC
>TRBJ1-4|TRBD1|-|TRBV4-1
CASSKVQGEVEKLFF
TGCGCCAGCAGCAAAGTTCAGGGGGAGGTTGAAAAACTGTTTTTT
>TRBJ2-2|-|few|TRBV7-2
CASSLGGGSGELFF
TGTGCCAGCAGCCTAGGGGGAGGGTCCGGGGAGCTGTTTTTT
>TRBJ2-5|-|-|TRBV5-1
CASSPWDQSVETQYF
TGCGCCAGCAGCCCCTGGGACCAGAGTGTTGAGACCCAGTACTTC
>TRBJ1-5|-|-|TRBV2
CASSPNARQPQHF
TGTGCCAGCAGTCCCAACGCCCGACAGCCCCAGCATTTT
>TRBJ2-5|-|-|TRBV5-1
CASSLTAGQETQYF
TGCGCCAGCAGCTTGACGGCGGGTCAAGAGACCCAGTACTTC
>TRBJ2-1|TRBD2|many|TRBV7-2
CASSKVFSTSGSHNEQFF
TGTGCCAGCAGCAAGGTATTCTCTACTAGCGGGAGCCACAATGAGCAGTTCTTC
>TRBJ2-2|-|few|TRBV7-6
CASAASQKNTGELFF
TGTGCCAGCGCGGCTAGTCAAAAAAACACCGGGGAGCTGTTTTTT
>TRBJ2-7|-|few|TRBV2
CASSSGDYSYEQYF
TGTGCCAGCAGTTCAGGGGACTACTCCTACGAGCAGTACTTC
>TRBJ2-2|-|few|TRBV11-2
CASSLSGAGTGELFF
TGTGCCAGCAGCCTGTCGGGGGCAGGCACCGGGGAGCTGTTTTTT
>TRBJ2-5|-|-|TRBV29-1
CSVEDGLQETQYF
TGCAGCGTTGAAGATGGACTTCAAGAGACCCAGTACTTC
>TRBJ2-3|-|many|TRBV7-8
CATTGVAIGTDTQYF
TGTGCCACTACCGGAGTAGCTATTGGCACAGATACGCAGTATTTT
>TRBJ1-2|-|-|TRBV10-3
CAINHPPRHGYTF
TGTGCCATCAACCACCCACCGCGTCATGGCTACACCTTC
>TRBJ2-3|TRBD2|few|TRBV15
CATSRGSGRASYTQYF
TGTGCCACCAGCAGGGGAAGCGGGAGGGCCTCCTATACGCAGTATTTT
>TRBJ2-3|-|-|TRBV5-6
CASHDTDTQYF
TGTGCCAGCCATGACACAGATACGCAGTATTTT
>TRBJ2-1|-|many|TRBV7-8
CASSSTWGLARNNEQFF
TGTGCCAGCAGCTCCACGTGGGGCCTAGCACGAAACAATGAGCAGTTCTTC
>TRBJ2-1|-|-|TRBV4-1
CASSQVGAPRFYNEQFF
TGCGCCAGCAGCCAAGTGGGAGCCCCGAGGTTCTACAATGAGCAGTTCTTC